A single sample is the source of the 8 T cell receptor beta chains below, sequenced in a study of cytomegalovirus exposure and HLA in healthy donors (dated by TCRdb to 2016 to 2017). Library preparation employed the immunoSEQ multiplex PCR assay. For the multiplex PCR, a mixture combining 60 forward primers for TCR Vbeta segments and 13 reverse primers for TCR Jbeta segments was used. TCRdb took this table from immuneACCESS and kept in-frame rearrangements with V and J called. Such tables lack part of the clones; where checked against another copy, unresolved V genes explain under half of the gap, and the rest is unexplained. This sample has some 120,000 clones in its table, and around four fifths of those were observed once. Just over 1% of the sample is in the top ten clones. The source material was PBMCs. The receptors originated from a human donor in good health.

The rearrangement uses TRBV10-3 and TRBJ1-6, with 8 bases lining up with TRBD1. J gave up 1 base and V 8 bases, and 4 bases lay outside the gene matches. Germline-derived CDR1 and CDR2 are ENHRY and SYGVKD. The CDR3 loop spans 15 amino acids. CDR3 amino acids: CAIGDRGSYNSPLHF. As DNA, the CDR3 is TGTGCCATCGGCGACAGGGGTTCCTATAATTCACCCCTCCACTTT.

The chain uses TRBV6-5 and TRBJ2-1, with D perhaps matching TRBD2 (6 bases). V lost 6 bases and J lost 5, with 17 bases in between. CDR1 and CDR2 from the germline V gene are MNHEY and SVGAGI. This CDR3 has 15 amino acids. This CDR3 is CASRPGLKQHNEQFF. Here the CDR3 DNA reads TGTGCCAGCAGGCCTGGACTAAAACAACACAATGAGCAGTTCTTC.

The chain is built from TRBV10-3 and TRBJ1-2; 7 bases fit TRBD1. This CDR3 contains 14 residues. Trimming at V came to 2 bases and at J to 2 bases, leaving 2 bases not matched to a gene. Germline V gives CDR1 ENHRY, CDR2 SYGVKD. The CDR3 sequence: CAISEPGQNYGYTF. CDR3 in DNA: TGTGCCATCAGTGAGCCGGGACAGAACTATGGCTACACCTTC.

The chain has TRBV9 and TRBJ1-2, with 7 bases that match TRBD1. Germline trimming cut 3 bases from V and 3 bases from J; bases unmatched to any gene: 5. CDR3 length: 14 amino acids. Germline lookup yields CDR1 SGDLS and CDR2 YYNGEE. The CDR3 region has the DNA TGTGCCAGCAGCGCATATACAGGGGACTATGGCTACACCTTC. Residues: CASSAYTGDYGYTF.

The genes are TRBV5-4 and TRBJ1-1; TRBD1 is a possible D gene (5 bases). The CDR3 covers 16 residues. Trimming stripped 4 bases from V and 1 base from J, with 17 bases between. Germline V gene sequence: CDR1 SGHNT, CDR2 YYREEE (reference sequence). The CDR3 loop reads CASSTIHTQGNTEAFF. CDR3 bases: TGTGCCAGCAGCACCATCCATACCCAGGGGAACACTGAAGCTTTCTTT.

The chain recombines TRBV14 with TRBJ2-2; D not resolved. Germline V lookup: CDR1 SGHDN, CDR2 FVKESK. Between the trimmed V and J ends, which lost 4 bases and 2 bases, there was a span of 5 bases. The CDR3 totals 13 residues. CDR3: CASSLANTGELFF. CDR3 in DNA: TGTGCCAGCAGCCTAGCTAACACCGGGGAGCTGTTTTTT.

V usage is TRBV2 and J usage is TRBJ1-2; 7 nucleotides line up with TRBD1. This CDR3 contains 18 residues. The germline gives CDR1 SNHLY, CDR2 FYNNEI. J gave up 4 bases and V 2 bases, and 16 bases lay outside the gene matches. The CDR3 DNA is TGTGCCAGCAGTGAAATTGTGGGACAGTCGACTGCTATCTATGGCTACACCTTC. This sequence encodes CASSEIVGQSTAIYGYTF.

The V and J genes are TRBV9 and TRBJ2-2, with D unresolved. Trimming left V 7 bases short and J 2 bases short, with 9 bases between. Germline assignment: CDR1 SGDLS and CDR2 YYNGEE. The CDR3 length is 13 residues. The CDR3 DNA sequence: TGTGCCAGCGTTAGTCCAAACACCGGGGAGCTGTTTTTT. Its protein is CASVSPNTGELFF.